The 27 T cell receptor beta chains below all came from one sample that was sequenced in a study of shared clonotypes between healthy human individuals. Naive-designated CD8 cells lacked CD45RO, were positively enriched for CCR7, and omitted terminally differentiated effector memory CD45RA+ cells. Clones were sequenced by immunoSEQ multiplex PCR, and TCRdb holds only the in-frame ones, with some missing. The table lists about 2.1 million clones, roughly 93% of them singletons. The sequencing input was naive CD8+ T cells from PBMCs. Receptor source: a man aged 18-30 years in good health. Some clones in this sample may be carry-over from other donors' samples.

The genes are TRBV7-9 and TRBJ2-3; D is undetermined. Looked up from germline, CDR1 is SEHNR and CDR2 is FQNEAQ (reference sequence). The CDR3 consists of 11 residues. V was clipped by 3 bases and J by 5 bases, with 3 bases between them. Here the CDR3 DNA reads TGTGCCAGCAGCTTTTTAGATACGCAGTATTTT. Translated, it gives CASSFLDTQYF.

The rearrangement uses TRBV27 and TRBJ1-2; perhaps TRBD1 as D (5 bases). Between the trimmed V and J ends, which lost 3 bases and 4 bases, there was a span of 15 bases. Germline assignment: CDR1 MNHEY and CDR2 SMNVEV (reference sequence). This CDR3 is built from 15 residues. The CDR3 DNA follows: TGTGCCAGCAGTTTCACGGGACCGGGATCCTATGGCTACACCTTC. It is translated as CASSFTGPGSYGYTF.

The chain joins TRBV20-1 to TRBJ1-2; no clear D gene. The CDR3 contains 10 residues. Germline lookup yields CDR1 DFQATT and CDR2 SNEGSKA (reference sequence). This CDR3 is CIGSHGGYTF. Written as DNA, the CDR3 is TGCATCGGGTCTCATGGAGGCTACACCTTC.

This chain connects TRBV30 to TRBJ2-5, with D unclear. The DNA end favors TRBJ2-7, so the J call may be wrong. CDR1 GTSNPN and CDR2 SVGIG come from the germline V gene (reference sequence). This CDR3 spans 14 amino acids. The CDR3 sequence: CAWSEQNTYYEQYF. The CDR3 nucleotides read TGTGCCTGGAGTGAACAGAATACCTATTACGAGCAGTACTTC.

The CDR3 bases are TGCGCCAGCAGCTTGGCCGGGTTTTCCTCCTACGAGCAGTACTTC. Translation gives CASSLAGFSSYEQYF. This chain connects TRBV5-1 to TRBJ2-7; D is unclear. V was cut by 0 bases and J by 0 bases, with 10 bases left in between. Germline V gene data show CDR1 as SGHRS and CDR2 as YFSETQ. CDR3 length equals 15 residues.

Concerning this clone itself: Other DNA sequences from this sample encode an identical CDR3 as well. The chain couples TRBV11-3 to TRBJ2-7, with D possibly called TRBD1 or TRBD2 (6 bases each). The CDR3 contains 12 residues. V lost 5 bases to trimming and J lost 7 bases, with 12 bases between them. CDR1 SGHNT and CDR2 YENEEA come from the germline V gene. The DNA for the CDR3 is TGTGCCAGCAGCCCCCGAGGGGGGGAGCAGTACTTC. Its protein product is CASSPRGGEQYF.

Points on this clone: Other DNA variants within this sample encode the same CDR3. The V gene is TRBV15, the J gene TRBJ2-7, with 9 bases aligning to TRBD1. Losses at the gene ends were 6 bases for V and 3 bases for J; bases not matched to a gene: 0. Germline loops: CDR1 LNHNV, CDR2 YYDKDF (reference sequence). The CDR3 totals 12 residues. The CDR3 is CATRDRGYEQYF. The CDR3 DNA reads TGTGCCACCAGGGACAGGGGCTACGAGCAGTACTTC. The full variable domain, in which reference TRBV15 and TRBJ2-7 provide the parts outside the CDR3, is DAMVIQNPRYQVTQFGKPVTLSCSQTLNHNVMYWYQQKSSQAPKLLFHYYDKDFNNEADTPDNFQSRRPNTSFCFLDIRSPGLGDTAMYLCATRDRGYEQYFGPGTRLTVT.

This chain joins TRBV19 and TRBJ2-1; D is unresolved. Deletions cut 6 bases from V and 6 bases from J, with 9 bases between. Germline V lookup: CDR1 LNHDA, CDR2 SQIVND (reference sequence). The CDR3 spans 12 residues. CDR3 sequence: CASRSSGNEQFF. The DNA of the CDR3 is TGTGCCAGTAGAAGCTCGGGCAATGAGCAGTTCTTC.

The rearrangement joins TRBV4-1 to TRBJ2-7; D is perhaps TRBD1 (6 bases). V lost 3 bases to trimming and J lost 4 bases, with 10 bases between them. Germline CDR1 and CDR2: MGHRA and YSYEKL. This CDR3 region has 13 residues. CDR3 sequence: CASSQSQGYEQYF. CDR3 in DNA: TGCGCCAGCAGCCAGTCCCAGGGGTACGAGCAGTACTTC.

Comments on this clone: Other DNA sequences from this sample encode an identical CDR3 as well. The rearrangement joins TRBV28 to TRBJ2-3, with D perhaps TRBD1 (6 bases). The CDR3 has 15 amino acids. V was trimmed by 1 base and J by 0 bases, leaving 8 bases between them. Germline V CDR1 and CDR2: MDHEN, SYDVKM. The CDR3 here is CASSLLGGSTDTQYF. The CDR3 nucleotides are TGTGCCAGCAGTTTATTAGGGGGTAGCACAGATACGCAGTATTTT.

This clone appeared once. The chain employs TRBV7-9 and TRBJ2-1; D may be TRBD1 (6 bases). Germline assignment: CDR1 SEHNR and CDR2 FQNEAQ (reference sequence). The CDR3 sequence is 16 residues long. V shed 5 bases and J shed 9 bases, with 23 bases lying between them. The CDR3 reads CASSPVQGRDSGEQFF. CDR3 nucleotides: TGTGCCAGCAGCCCGGTACAGGGAAGGGATTCGGGTGAGCAGTTCTTC.

This chain connects TRBV14 to TRBJ2-3; 8 bases align to TRBD2. The CDR3 loop spans 16 amino acids. Losses at the gene ends were 3 bases for V and 4 bases for J; bases not matched to a gene: 9. CDR1 and CDR2 (germline): SGHDN, FVKESK. The CDR3 loop is CASSHRPAGVADTQYF. CDR3 sequence (DNA): TGTGCCAGCAGCCATCGCCCAGCGGGAGTTGCAGATACGCAGTATTTT.

The V call is TRBV6-5, the J call TRBJ2-2, with 10 bases that match TRBD2. Trimming cost V 2 bases and J 1 base; bases outside gene matches: 1. The CDR3 is made up of 16 amino acids. Looked up from germline, CDR1 is MNHEY and CDR2 is SVGAGI. The CDR3 nucleotides read TGTGCCAGCAGTTACCGGACTAGCGGGAACACCGGGGAGCTGTTTTTT. This sequence encodes CASSYRTSGNTGELFF.

The gene calls are TRBV7-2 and TRBJ2-7, with D uncertain. The CDR3 has 15 amino acids. The ends were cut back, 3 bases at V and 0 bases at J, with 12 bases in the middle. The germline V gene encodes CDR1 SGHTA and CDR2 FQGNSA. CDR3 protein: CASSFFVGSSYEQYF. As DNA, the CDR3 is TGTGCCAGCAGCTTCTTCGTAGGTTCCTCCTACGAGCAGTACTTC. The complete variable domain, with remaining parts taken from reference TRBV7-2 and TRBJ2-7, reads GAGVSQSPSNKVTEKGKDVELRCDPISGHTALYWYRQSLGQGLEFLIYFQGNSAPDKSGLPSDRFSAERTGGSVSTLTIQRTQQEDSAVYLCASSFFVGSSYEQYFGPGTRLTVT.

The chain joins TRBV5-6 to TRBJ1-2; D might be TRBD1 (5 bases). V was pared by 1 base and J by 8 bases, with 9 bases between. The CDR3 sequence is 12 residues long. Germline CDR1 SGHDT, CDR2 YYEEEE. The CDR3 region has the DNA TGTGCCAGCAGCTTGCAGTGGGGGGGCTACACCTTC. This codes for CASSLQWGGYTF.

This chain joins TRBV10-3 and TRBJ2-1; the match to TRBD2 covers 13 bases. Trimming cost V 5 bases and J 3 bases; bases outside gene matches: 1. This CDR3 region has 15 residues. The germline CDR1 and CDR2 sequences are ENHRY and SYGVKD. The CDR3 region has the DNA TGTGCCATCAGTCGGACTAGCGGGAGCTACAATGAGCAGTTCTTC. Protein product: CAISRTSGSYNEQFF.

The rearrangement joins TRBV15 to TRBJ2-6; 9 nucleotides line up with TRBD1. There are 17 residues in the CDR3. Germline CDR1 reads LNHNV; CDR2 reads YYDKDF (reference sequence). Unmatched junction bases numbered 7, after V lost 5 bases and J lost 2 bases. The CDR3 sequence is CATSADRGGAGANVLTF. In nucleotides, the CDR3 is TGTGCCACCAGCGCAGACAGGGGGGGTGCTGGGGCCAACGTCCTGACTTTC. Variable domain in full (rest from reference TRBV15 and TRBJ2-6): DAMVIQNPRYQVTQFGKPVTLSCSQTLNHNVMYWYQQKSSQAPKLLFHYYDKDFNNEADTPDNFQSRRPNTSFCFLDIRSPGLGDTAMYLCATSADRGGAGANVLTFGAGSRLTVL.

V gene TRBV28 combines with J gene TRBJ2-5; a possible D gene is TRBD2 (6 bases). CDR1 is MDHEN and CDR2 is SYDVKM in the germline V gene. The CDR3 extends over 14 amino acids. Trimming removed 7 bases at V and 3 bases at J, with 15 bases between. The CDR3 reads CASMVREREETQYF. CDR3 DNA: TGTGCCAGCATGGTTAGGGAGCGGGAAGAGACCCAGTACTTC.

The chain joins TRBV2 to TRBJ1-5, with D perhaps matching TRBD1 (6 bases). The V gene lost 2 bases and the J gene lost 7 bases, with 15 bases spanning the gap. CDR1 is SNHLY, CDR2 FYNNEI, per germline. The CDR3 totals 15 residues. The CDR3 DNA is TGTGCCAGCAGTGAATGGGGGGGCAGGGAACAGCCCCAGCATTTT. It specifies CASSEWGGREQPQHF.

The V and J genes are TRBV9 and TRBJ2-2, with D unresolved. Germline V gene data show CDR1 as SGDLS and CDR2 as YYNGEE. The CDR3 spans 16 residues. Between the trimmed V and J ends, which lost 0 bases and 0 bases, there was a span of 9 bases. Here the CDR3 reads CASSVARISNTGELFF. The CDR3 coding sequence is TGTGCCAGCAGCGTAGCAAGAATCTCGAACACCGGGGAGCTGTTTTTT.

The chain has TRBV2 and TRBJ2-7; TRBD1 aligns across 7 bases. V lost 7 bases and J lost 0; bases outside the gene matches: 6. In germline, CDR1 is SNHLY, CDR2 FYNNEI. The CDR3 runs to 14 residues. The CDR3 spells CASIRGTVSYEQYF. DNA for the CDR3: TGTGCCAGCATTAGGGGGACAGTCTCCTACGAGCAGTACTTC.

Note on this clone: Other DNA sequences in the sample encode the same CDR3. This chain links TRBV27 with TRBJ2-5; D perhaps matches TRBD2 (5 bases). In germline, CDR1 is MNHEY, CDR2 SMNVEV (reference sequence). This CDR3 is 13 amino acids long. The ends were cut back, 5 bases at V and 4 bases at J, with 11 bases in the middle. The CDR3 DNA is TGTGCCAGCAGTCCAAGAGGGATAGAGACCCAGTACTTC. Protein product: CASSPRGIETQYF.

The chain carries TRBV2 and TRBJ1-1; D gene unclear. Germline lookup yields CDR1 SNHLY and CDR2 FYNNEI. The CDR3 spans 15 residues. V shed 1 base and J shed 0 bases, with 9 bases lying between them. CDR3 in amino acids: CASSEEPGMNTEAFF. CDR3 sequence (DNA): TGTGCCAGCAGTGAAGAACCAGGCATGAACACTGAAGCTTTCTTT. Drawing the rest from reference TRBV2 and TRBJ1-1, the complete variable domain is EPEVTQTPSHQVTQMGQEVILRCVPISNHLYFYWYRQILGQKVEFLVSFYNNEISEKSEIFDDQFSVERPDGSNFTLKIRSTKLEDSAMYFCASSEEPGMNTEAFFGQGTRLTVV.

This clone was detected only once. The chain couples TRBV6-5 to TRBJ2-1; D is ambiguous. CDR1 is MNHEY and CDR2 is SVGAGI in the germline V gene. Deletions cut 2 bases from V and 7 bases from J, with 12 bases between. The CDR3 length is 14 residues. CDR3 DNA: TGTGCCAGCAGTTACGTTTCGGCTATTAATGAGCAGTTCTTC. It is translated as CASSYVSAINEQFF.

The chain is built from TRBV28 and TRBJ2-5, with 13 positions matching TRBD2. CDR3 size: 15 residues. Germline trimming cut 4 bases from V and 2 bases from J; bases unmatched to any gene: 1. Per the germline V gene, CDR1 is MDHEN and CDR2 is SYDVKM. CDR3 region: CASSSGLAGQETQYF. The CDR3 nucleotides are TGTGCCAGCAGTTCGGGACTAGCGGGACAAGAGACCCAGTACTTC.

The rearrangement uses TRBV2 and TRBJ2-2; TRBD1 agrees at 7 bases. V was clipped by 4 bases and J by 3 bases; unmatched bases: 2. The germline V gene encodes CDR1 SNHLY and CDR2 FYNNEI. The CDR3 loop spans 14 amino acids. CDR3 sequence reads: CASSGQGDTGELFF. The CDR3 DNA sequence: TGTGCCAGCAGTGGACAGGGCGACACCGGGGAGCTGTTTTTT.

This chain uses TRBV7-2 with TRBJ1-5; tentatively, D is TRBD1 (5 bases). Trimming stripped 2 bases from V and 1 base from J, with 15 bases between. Germline CDR1 and CDR2: SGHTA and FQGNSA. This CDR3 is built from 17 residues. The CDR3 sequence is CASSLRSGGESNQPQHF. For the CDR3, the DNA is TGTGCCAGCAGCTTACGTTCTGGGGGTGAAAGCAATCAGCCCCAGCATTTT.